This T cell receptor (beta chain) appears in the sequencing data of a study of blood T cells in healthy people across ages. General study results and limits: The recorded TCR beta diversity per million T cells decreased in a roughly linear manner with age.

It was with a sample-barcoded 5' primer and a J-beta primer mix that a second PCR of roughly 7 to 12 cycles was run. The authors tagged each cDNA molecule using a template-switch adaptor with 12 random nucleotides. From the 5' RACE reads, TCRdb called clonotypes with MiXCR, one entry per CDR3 protein. The sample carries some 1.5 million distinct CDR3 sequences, under 30% recorded once. This clonotype was found a few times. The target antigen is unknown. CDR1 SGHKS and CDR2 YYEKEE come from the germline V gene (reference sequence). Deletions cut 2 bases from V and 4 bases from J, with 16 bases between. CDR3 length equals 16 residues.

The sample taken for sequencing was blood. The chain is built from TRBV5-5 and TRBJ1-5; unclear D gene. This TCR was recovered from a woman in her 30s in good health. CDR3 nucleotide sequence: TGTGCCAGCAGCTTTTCATCCGAAGTAGGGAATCAGCCCCAGCATTTT. Translation: CASSFSSEVGNQPQHF.